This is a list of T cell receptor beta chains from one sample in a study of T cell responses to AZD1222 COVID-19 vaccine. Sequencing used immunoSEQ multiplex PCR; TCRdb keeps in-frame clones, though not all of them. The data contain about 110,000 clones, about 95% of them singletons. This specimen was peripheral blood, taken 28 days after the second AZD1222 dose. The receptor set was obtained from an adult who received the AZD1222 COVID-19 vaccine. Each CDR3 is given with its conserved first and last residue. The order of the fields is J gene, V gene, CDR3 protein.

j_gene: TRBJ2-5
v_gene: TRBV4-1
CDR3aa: CASSQGEIQETQYF

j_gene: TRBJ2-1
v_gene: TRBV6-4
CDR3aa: CASSDRGHKFF

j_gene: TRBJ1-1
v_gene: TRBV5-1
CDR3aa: CASSRTGYSTEAFF

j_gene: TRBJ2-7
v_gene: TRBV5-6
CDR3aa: CASSLEPQEQYF

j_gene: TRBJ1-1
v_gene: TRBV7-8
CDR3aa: CASSQTGDTEAFF

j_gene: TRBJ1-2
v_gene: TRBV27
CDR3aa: CASSSSQGRLDGYTF

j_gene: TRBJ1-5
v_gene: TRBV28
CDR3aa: CASSLVGQNQYSNQPQHF

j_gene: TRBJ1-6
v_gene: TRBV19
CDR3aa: CASSITGPGNSPLHF

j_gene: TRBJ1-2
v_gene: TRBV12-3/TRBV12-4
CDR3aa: CASSFKGDYGYTF

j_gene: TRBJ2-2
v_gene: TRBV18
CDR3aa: CASSPGTQKNTGELFF

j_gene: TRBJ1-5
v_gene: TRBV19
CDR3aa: CASSISVSNQPQHF

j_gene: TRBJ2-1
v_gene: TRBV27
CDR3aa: CASNGPRTHEQFF

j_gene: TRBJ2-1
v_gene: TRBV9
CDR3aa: CASSVGLAGVYEQFF

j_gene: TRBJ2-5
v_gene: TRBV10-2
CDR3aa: CASSMAEEETQYF

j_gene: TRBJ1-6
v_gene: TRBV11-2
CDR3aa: CASSLQGRGSPLHF

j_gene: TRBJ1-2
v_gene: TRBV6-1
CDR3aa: CASSDRNYGYTF

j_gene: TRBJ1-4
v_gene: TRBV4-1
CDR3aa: CASSQEGRVLEKLFF

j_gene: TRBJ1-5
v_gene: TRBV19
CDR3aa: CASSPMDRAYSNQPQHF

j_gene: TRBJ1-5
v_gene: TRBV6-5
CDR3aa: CASSYKSQPQHF

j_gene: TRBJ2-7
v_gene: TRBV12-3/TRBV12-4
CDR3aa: CASSFGGTPQYF